Each of the 21 T cell receptor beta chains below was sequenced from the same sample in a study of cytomegalovirus exposure and HLA in healthy donors. The PCR had 60 Vbeta and 13 Jbeta primers. TCRdb's table, derived via immunoSEQ multiplex PCR, lists solely in-frame clones and lacks some. The sample lists under 200,000 clones, roughly 80% occurring once. The sample consisted of PBMCs. These receptors were obtained from a female donor in good health and CMV-seronegative.

J is TRBJ1-2 and V is TRBV9, with a weak D call TRBD1 (6 bases). This CDR3 is built from 16 residues. Germline V gene data show CDR1 as SGDLS and CDR2 as YYNGEE. The ends were cut back, 0 bases at V and 4 bases at J, with 16 bases in the middle. CDR3 sequence reads: CASSVAGDLRSYGYTF. DNA for the CDR3: TGTGCCAGCAGCGTAGCAGGGGACCTTCGGTCCTATGGCTACACCTTC.

This chain connects TRBV6-5 to TRBJ2-5; D gene unclear. Germline V gene data show CDR1 as MNHEY and CDR2 as SVGAGI. Trimming removed 8 bases from V and 4 bases from J, with 5 bases in between. CDR3 length: 10 amino acids. CDR3 residues: CASGRETQYF. The CDR3 bases are TGTGCCAGCGGGCGAGAGACCCAGTACTTC.

The chain recombines TRBV19 with TRBJ2-3, with 8 bases that match TRBD2. Germline-derived CDR1 and CDR2 are LNHDA and SQIVND (reference sequence). The CDR3 length is 16 residues. Trimming cost V 4 bases and J 6 bases; bases outside gene matches: 12. The CDR3 DNA reads TGTGCCAGTAGTAGGGGTAGCGGGGAGCTGGGGGATACGCAGTATTTT. It translates to CASSRGSGELGDTQYF.

This chain connects TRBV9 to TRBJ2-5; 7 bases are a match to TRBD1. After removal of 0 bases from V and 4 bases from J, the junction contained 9 bases not matched to a gene. CDR1 SGDLS and CDR2 YYNGEE come from the germline V gene. The CDR3 extends over 16 amino acids. The CDR3 protein is CASSVDEGAGGETQYF. The CDR3 DNA follows: TGTGCCAGCAGCGTAGATGAGGGGGCTGGGGGAGAGACCCAGTACTTC.

This chain connects TRBV28 to TRBJ1-4, with 11 bases identical to TRBD1. Germline trimming cut 7 bases from V and 7 bases from J; bases unmatched to any gene: 11. CDR3 length: 16 amino acids. From germline, CDR1 is MDHEN and CDR2 SYDVKM. The CDR3 is CASTPSLGTGGEKLFF. CDR3 bases: TGTGCCAGCACCCCTAGTTTGGGGACAGGGGGTGAAAAACTGTTTTTT.

In this sample, this clone turned up a few times. The V call is TRBV7-9, the J call TRBJ1-2; D unresolved. Germline V CDR1 and CDR2: SEHNR, FQNEAQ (reference sequence). V was pared by 0 bases and J by 4 bases, with 12 bases between. The CDR3 covers 15 residues. The CDR3 DNA reads as TGTGCCAGCAGCTTAGCGCTAGGCGGGATCTATGGCTACACCTTC. It codes for CASSLALGGIYGYTF.

This clone has only a few counts. The rearrangement joins TRBV6-5 to TRBJ1-2; a possible D gene is TRBD1 (6 bases). V shed 0 bases and J shed 4 bases, with 15 bases lying between them. The CDR3 consists of 16 residues. The germline CDR1 and CDR2 sequences are MNHEY and SVGAGI. The CDR3 DNA reads TGTGCCAGCAGTTACTCGTACCGGGACACCCGCTATGGCTACACCTTC. Amino acid sequence: CASSYSYRDTRYGYTF.

There are a few counts of this clone. The V call is TRBV4-1, the J call TRBJ1-1; no firm D call. Germline CDR1 MGHRA, CDR2 YSYEKL. Trimming shortened V by 0 bases and J by 0 bases, and 5 bases separated the two germline ends. This CDR3 spans 14 amino acids. This chain's CDR3 is CASSQDSVNTEAFF. The DNA for the CDR3 is TGCGCCAGCAGCCAAGACAGCGTGAACACTGAAGCTTTCTTT.

The chain couples TRBV2 to TRBJ2-5; a weak D match, TRBD1 (8 bases). CDR1 SNHLY and CDR2 FYNNEI come from the germline V gene. The length of the CDR3 is 15 residues. The V and J ends lost 8 bases and 3 bases respectively, with 19 bases between them. The CDR3 nucleotides read TGTGCCAGCCGGAAGGACAGGGCGGGAGAAGAGACCCAGTACTTC. Its translation: CASRKDRAGEETQYF.

Only a few counts were recorded for this clone. The genes are TRBV4-3 and TRBJ1-6; 8 bases are a match to TRBD1. The CDR3 sequence is 19 residues long. The germline V gene has CDR1 LGHNA and CDR2 YSLEER. With 0 bases clipped from V and 0 bases from J, the junction kept 7 bases outside the gene matches. CDR3 nucleotides: TGCGCCAGCAGCCAAGATCGACAGGGGTATGGCTCCTATAATTCACCCCTCCACTTT. This gives the protein CASSQDRQGYGSYNSPLHF.

The V call is TRBV4-1, the J call TRBJ1-5; D call uncertain. Trimming took off 0 bases at V and 2 bases at J, with 8 bases between the two ends. In germline, CDR1 is MGHRA, CDR2 YSYEKL. This CDR3 spans 15 amino acids. The CDR3 is CASSQDMEGNQPQHF. The CDR3 DNA sequence: TGCGCCAGCAGCCAAGATATGGAGGGCAATCAGCCCCAGCATTTT.

The chain combines TRBV30 with TRBJ2-1, with 8 bases aligning to TRBD1. The CDR3 spans 15 residues. Trimming took 0 bases from V and 5 from J; bases not matched to a gene: 6. Germline V gene data show CDR1 as GTSNPN and CDR2 as SVGIG (reference sequence). CDR3 DNA: TGTGCCTGGAGTGTAAAGGGGACAGGCGACAATGAGCAGTTCTTC. Translating gives CAWSVKGTGDNEQFF.

This clone was seen a handful of times. The CDR3 spells CASSPLLGQGVGNTEAFF. In DNA, the CDR3 is TGTGCCAGCAGTCCCCTGCTTGGACAGGGGGTAGGGAACACTGAAGCTTTCTTT. The chain joins TRBV27 to TRBJ1-1; 10 bases match TRBD1. The CDR3 contains 18 residues. The germline gives CDR1 MNHEY, CDR2 SMNVEV (reference sequence). V lost 5 bases and J lost 1; bases outside the gene matches: 13.

The chain uses TRBV11-1 and TRBJ2-5; D may be TRBD2 (6 bases). This CDR3 comprises 18 residues. V was clipped by 1 base and J by 4 bases, with 22 bases between them. Germline loops: CDR1 SGHAT, CDR2 FQDESV (reference sequence). For the CDR3, the DNA is TGTGCCAGCAGCTTAGGGGGAAGAGGTAGTTTGCGGGGAGAGACCCAGTACTTC. Amino acid sequence: CASSLGGRGSLRGETQYF.

The genes are TRBV9 and TRBJ2-3, with TRBD2 identical over 12 bases. Trimming removed 0 bases from V and 4 bases from J; junction bases left unmatched: 6. CDR3 length: 17 residues. Germline values: CDR1 SGDLS, CDR2 YYNGEE. This CDR3 is CASSVASGGAWADTQYF. CDR3 DNA sequence: TGTGCCAGCAGCGTAGCTAGCGGGGGGGCCTGGGCAGATACGCAGTATTTT.

This clone appeared once. The rearrangement joins TRBV7-2 to TRBJ2-7, with 9 bases matching TRBD2. CDR3 size: 17 residues. Germline CDR1 SGHTA, CDR2 FQGNSA. Trimming at V came to 1 base and at J to 3 bases, leaving 10 bases not matched to a gene. The CDR3 reads CASSLDSKAGGLYEQYF. DNA of the CDR3: TGTGCCAGCAGCTTAGACTCGAAAGCGGGAGGACTCTACGAGCAGTACTTC.

The chain employs TRBV7-9 and TRBJ1-2, with D tentatively TRBD1 (6 bases). This CDR3 is built from 14 residues. Trimming shortened V by 5 bases and J by 8 bases, and 18 bases separated the two germline ends. The V gene's germline CDR1 is SEHNR and CDR2 FQNEAQ (reference sequence). In nucleotides, the CDR3 is TGTGCCAGCAGCCTCGGGACACGGGATGTAGGCTACACCTTC. Amino acids: CASSLGTRDVGYTF. Complete variable domain (other parts from reference TRBV7-9 and TRBJ1-2): DTGVSQNPRHKITKRGQNVTFRCDPISEHNRLYWYRQTLGQGPEFLTYFQNEAQLEKSRLLSDRFSAERPKGSFSTLEIQRTEQGDSAMYLCASSLGTRDVGYTFGSGTRLTVV.

This rearrangement joins TRBV28 to TRBJ2-7, with TRBD2 matching 11 bases. Germline lookup yields CDR1 MDHEN and CDR2 SYDVKM. The CDR3 contains 16 residues. Unmatched junction bases numbered 13, after V lost 8 bases and J lost 4 bases. This CDR3 is CASWGASGGPEYEQYF. CDR3 in DNA: TGTGCCAGCTGGGGAGCTAGCGGGGGGCCAGAATACGAGCAGTACTTC.

This clone appeared a single time. The chain employs TRBV28 and TRBJ2-1; a possible D gene is TRBD2 (5 bases). Germline assignment: CDR1 MDHEN and CDR2 SYDVKM. Trimming shortened V by 6 bases and J by 9 bases, and 18 bases separated the two germline ends. This CDR3 has 14 amino acids. As DNA, the CDR3 is TGTGCCAGCAGACCCGGGATCGCGGGCCGTGAGCAGTTCTTC. Translating it yields CASRPGIAGREQFF.

V and J are TRBV10-3 and TRBJ2-1, with 7 bases fitting TRBD2. The germline V gene encodes CDR1 ENHRY and CDR2 SYGVKD. J gave up 3 bases and V 2 bases, and 10 bases lay outside the gene matches. The CDR3 consists of 17 residues. The CDR3 is CAISELGGGSLYNEQFF. The CDR3, as DNA: TGTGCCATCAGTGAGCTGGGCGGGGGTTCCCTCTACAATGAGCAGTTCTTC.

The V and J genes are TRBV18 and TRBJ2-2; D not resolved. The CDR3 contains 16 residues. Germline CDR1 is KGHSH and CDR2 is LQKENI. V lost 5 bases and J lost 4, with 17 bases in between. CDR3 in amino acids: CASSRSLFDGTGELFF. CDR3 DNA sequence: TGTGCCAGCTCAAGAAGCTTGTTCGATGGCACCGGGGAGCTGTTTTTT. The full variable domain, in which reference TRBV18 and TRBJ2-2 provide the parts outside the CDR3, is NAGVMQNPRHLVRRRGQEARLRCSPMKGHSHVYWYRQLPEEGLKFMVYLQKENIIDESGMPKERFSAEFPKEGPSILRIQQVVRGDSAAYFCASSRSLFDGTGELFFGEGSRLTVL.